The clone carrying this T cell receptor (beta chain) appeared once. Its antigen remains unknown. This sample is drawn from a study of T cells in localized non-small cell lung cancer. There are 15 residues in the CDR3. Germline V gives CDR1 MNHNS, CDR2 SASEGT. V lost 2 bases and J lost 0, with 11 bases in between. The repertoire was sequenced with immunoSEQ multiplex PCR; TCRdb's copy has only in-frame clones and lacks some. The sample lists roughly 50,000 clones, over 80% occurring once. Overall study findings and caveats: Adjacent lung held a median roughly 50 of the top 100 tumor clones. Uninvolved neighboring lung showed the greatest T cell clonality, exceeding tumor. Blood T cell density predicted longer survival; adjacent-lung clonality, shorter. Because sequencing included only one region (of the tumor), heterogeneity remains possible.

Source: peripheral blood, taken before any cancer treatment. The source is a female donor of 60 years or more with stage II squamous cell lung carcinoma. The gene calls are TRBV6-1 and TRBJ2-7; D unclear. The CDR3 loop reads CASSENSLSSYEQYF. CDR3 bases: TGTGCCAGCAGTGAAAACAGCCTTAGCTCCTACGAGCAGTACTTC.